This note documents a single T cell receptor (beta chain) sequence. This CDR3 has 13 residues. V was cut by 5 bases and J by 7 bases, with 9 bases left in between. The data originate from a study of T cells in Graves' hyperthyroidism and ophthalmopathy. Regions amplified from RNA transcripts were the TCR beta CDR3 regions. TCR CDR3 underwent first-round RT-PCR with the HTBI primer set. TCRdb redid the calling of the multiplex PCR reads with MiXCR, one entry per CDR3 protein. The sample has around 300,000 distinct CDR3 sequences, approximately 18% seen once. The rearrangement uses TRBV12-3 or TRBV12-4 and TRBJ1-6; D unresolved. Sequenced material: blood. The source is a man in his forties or fifties with Graves' ophthalmopathy. CDR3 protein: CASSPLRNSPLHF. As DNA, the CDR3 is TGTGCCAGCAGTCCCCTACGGAATTCACCCCTCCACTTT.